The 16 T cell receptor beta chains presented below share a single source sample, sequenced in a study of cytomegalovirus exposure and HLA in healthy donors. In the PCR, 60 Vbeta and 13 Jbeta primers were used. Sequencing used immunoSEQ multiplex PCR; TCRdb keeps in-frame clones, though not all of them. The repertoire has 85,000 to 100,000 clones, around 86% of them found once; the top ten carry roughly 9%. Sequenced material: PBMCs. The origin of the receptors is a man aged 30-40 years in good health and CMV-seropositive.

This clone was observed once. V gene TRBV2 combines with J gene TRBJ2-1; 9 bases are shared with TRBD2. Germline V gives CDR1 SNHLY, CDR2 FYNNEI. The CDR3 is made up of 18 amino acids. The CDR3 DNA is TGTGCTACTCCGGGAGGTAGCGGGAGTGGTCACTCCTACAATGAGCAGTTCTTC. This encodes CATPGGSGSGHSYNEQFF.

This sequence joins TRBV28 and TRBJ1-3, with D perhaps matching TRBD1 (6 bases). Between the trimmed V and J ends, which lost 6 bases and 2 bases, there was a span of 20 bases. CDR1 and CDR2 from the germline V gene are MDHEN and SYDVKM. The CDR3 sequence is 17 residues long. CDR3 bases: TGTGCCAGCAGCAAACCGCAGGGGATGATGGCTGGAAACACCATATATTTT. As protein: CASSKPQGMMAGNTIYF. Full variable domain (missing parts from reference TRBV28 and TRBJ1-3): DVKVTQSSRYLVKRTGEKVFLECVQDMDHENMFWYRQDPGLGLRLIYFSYDVKMKEKGDIPEGYSVSREKKERFSLILESASTNQTSMYLCASSKPQGMMAGNTIYFGEGSWLTVV.

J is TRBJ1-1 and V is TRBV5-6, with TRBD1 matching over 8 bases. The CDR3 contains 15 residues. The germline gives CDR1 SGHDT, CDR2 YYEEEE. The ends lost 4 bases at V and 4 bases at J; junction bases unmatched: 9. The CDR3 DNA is TGTGCCAGCAGCGCGCGGACAGGGAGGCGCACTGAAGCTTTCTTT. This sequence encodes CASSARTGRRTEAFF.

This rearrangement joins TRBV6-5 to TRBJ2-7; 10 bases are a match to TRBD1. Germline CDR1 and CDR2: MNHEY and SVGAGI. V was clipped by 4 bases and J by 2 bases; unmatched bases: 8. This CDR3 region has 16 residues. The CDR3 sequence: CASSSRSDRGPYEQYF. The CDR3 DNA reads TGTGCCAGCAGTTCCCGTTCTGACAGGGGGCCCTACGAGCAGTACTTC.

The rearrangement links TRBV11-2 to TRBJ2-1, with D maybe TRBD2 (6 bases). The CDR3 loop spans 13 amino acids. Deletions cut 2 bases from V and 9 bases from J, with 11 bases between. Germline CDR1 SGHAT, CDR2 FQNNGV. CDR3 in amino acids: CASSLWLGGEQFF. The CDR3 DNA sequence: TGTGCCAGCAGCTTATGGCTGGGAGGTGAGCAGTTCTTC. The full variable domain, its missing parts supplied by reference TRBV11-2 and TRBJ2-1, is EAGVAQSPRYKIIEKRQSVAFWCNPISGHATLYWYQQILGQGPKLLIQFQNNGVVDDSQLPKDRFSAERLKGVDSTLKIQPAKLEDSAVYLCASSLWLGGEQFFGPGTRLTVL.

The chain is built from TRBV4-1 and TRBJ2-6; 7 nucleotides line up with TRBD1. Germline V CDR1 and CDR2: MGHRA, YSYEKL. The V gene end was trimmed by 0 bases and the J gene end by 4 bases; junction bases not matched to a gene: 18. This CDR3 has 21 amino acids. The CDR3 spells CASSQDWTYRGKKPGANVLTF. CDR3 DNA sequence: TGCGCCAGCAGCCAAGATTGGACCTACAGGGGTAAAAAACCCGGGGCCAACGTCCTGACTTTC.

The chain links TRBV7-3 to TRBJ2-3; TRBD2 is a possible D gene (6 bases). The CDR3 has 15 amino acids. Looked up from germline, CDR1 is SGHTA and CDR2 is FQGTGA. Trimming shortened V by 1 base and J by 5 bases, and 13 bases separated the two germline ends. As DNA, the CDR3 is TGTGCCAGCAGCTTAAGGGGGGAGAGGGAAGATACGCAGTATTTT. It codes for CASSLRGEREDTQYF.

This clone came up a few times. For the CDR3, the DNA is TGTGCCAGCGCCTACGTCTATGGCTACACCTTC. Its protein product is CASAYVYGYTF. J is TRBJ1-2 and V is TRBV28; D remains unclear. V was pared by 8 bases and J by 4 bases, with 8 bases between. CDR3 length equals 11 residues. CDR1 MDHEN and CDR2 SYDVKM come from the germline V gene.

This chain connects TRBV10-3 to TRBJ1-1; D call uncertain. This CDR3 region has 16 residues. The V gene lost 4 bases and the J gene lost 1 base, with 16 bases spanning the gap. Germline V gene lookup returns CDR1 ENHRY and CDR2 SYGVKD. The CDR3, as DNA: TGTGCCATCAGTGGCCCCCCCCACATTTCGAACACTGAAGCTTTCTTT. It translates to CAISGPPHISNTEAFF.

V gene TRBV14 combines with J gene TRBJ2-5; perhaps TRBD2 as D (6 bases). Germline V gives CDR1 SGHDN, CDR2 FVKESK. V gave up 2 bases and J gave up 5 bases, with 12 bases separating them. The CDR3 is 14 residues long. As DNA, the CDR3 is TGTGCCAGCAGCCAAACTTCTGCGGGGGAGACCCAGTACTTC. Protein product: CASSQTSAGETQYF.

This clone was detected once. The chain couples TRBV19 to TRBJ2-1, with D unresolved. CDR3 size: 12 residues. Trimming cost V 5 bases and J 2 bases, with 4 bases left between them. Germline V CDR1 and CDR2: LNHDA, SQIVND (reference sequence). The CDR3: CASSYTYNEQFF. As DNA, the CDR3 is TGTGCCAGTAGTTACACCTACAATGAGCAGTTCTTC.

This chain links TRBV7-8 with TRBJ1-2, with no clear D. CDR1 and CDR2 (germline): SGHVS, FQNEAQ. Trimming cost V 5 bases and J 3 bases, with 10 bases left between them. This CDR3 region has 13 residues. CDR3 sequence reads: CASSPSGDYGYTF. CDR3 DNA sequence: TGTGCCAGCAGCCCGAGCGGTGACTATGGCTACACCTTC.

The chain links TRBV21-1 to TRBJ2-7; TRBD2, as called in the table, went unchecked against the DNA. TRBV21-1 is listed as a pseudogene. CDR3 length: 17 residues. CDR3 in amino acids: CASSYRPTSGASYEQYF. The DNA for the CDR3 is TGTGCCAGCAGCTATCGACCGACTAGCGGGGCTTCCTACGAGCAGTACTTC.

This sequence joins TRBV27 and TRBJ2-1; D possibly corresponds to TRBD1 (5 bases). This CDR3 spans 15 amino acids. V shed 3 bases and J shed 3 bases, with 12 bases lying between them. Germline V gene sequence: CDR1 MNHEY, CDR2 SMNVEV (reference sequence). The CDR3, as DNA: TGTGCCAGCAGTTTCGACAGCCCCAGCTACAATGAGCAGTTCTTC. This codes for CASSFDSPSYNEQFF.

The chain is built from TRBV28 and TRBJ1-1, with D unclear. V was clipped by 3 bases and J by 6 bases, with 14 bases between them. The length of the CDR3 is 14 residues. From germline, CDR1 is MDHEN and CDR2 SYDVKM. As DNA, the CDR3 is TGTGCCAGCAGTTTGAGGGTGGGTCTAGCTGAAGCTTTCTTT. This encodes CASSLRVGLAEAFF.

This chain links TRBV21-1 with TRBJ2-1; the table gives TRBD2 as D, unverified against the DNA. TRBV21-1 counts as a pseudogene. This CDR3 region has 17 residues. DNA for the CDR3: TGTGCCAGCAGCCAACACGGGCGGGAGAGCTCCTACAATGAGCAGTTCTTC. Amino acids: CASSQHGRESSYNEQFF.